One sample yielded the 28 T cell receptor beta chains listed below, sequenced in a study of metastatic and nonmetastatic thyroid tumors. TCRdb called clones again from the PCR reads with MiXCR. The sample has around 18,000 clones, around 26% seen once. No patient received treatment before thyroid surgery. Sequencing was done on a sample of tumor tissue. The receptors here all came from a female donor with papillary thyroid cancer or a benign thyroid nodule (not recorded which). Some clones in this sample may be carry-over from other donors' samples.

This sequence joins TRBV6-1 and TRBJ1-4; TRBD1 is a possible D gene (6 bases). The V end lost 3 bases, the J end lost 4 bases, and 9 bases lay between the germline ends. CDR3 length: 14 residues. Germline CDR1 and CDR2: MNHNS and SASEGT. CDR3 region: CASSEGAFNEKLFF. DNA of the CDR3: TGTGCCAGCAGTGAGGGGGCGTTTAATGAAAAACTGTTTTTT.

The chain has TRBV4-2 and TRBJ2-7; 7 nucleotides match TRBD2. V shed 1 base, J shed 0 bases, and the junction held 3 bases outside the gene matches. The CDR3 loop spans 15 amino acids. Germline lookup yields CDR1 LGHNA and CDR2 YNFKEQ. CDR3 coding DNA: TGTGCCAGCAGCCAAGCTAGCGGACTCTCCTACGAGCAGTACTTC. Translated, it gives CASSQASGLSYEQYF.

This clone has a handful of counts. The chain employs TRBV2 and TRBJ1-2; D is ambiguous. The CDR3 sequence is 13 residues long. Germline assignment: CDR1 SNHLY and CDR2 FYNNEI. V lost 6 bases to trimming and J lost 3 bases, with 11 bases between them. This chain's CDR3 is CASREPEDYGYTF. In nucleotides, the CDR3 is TGTGCCAGCAGAGAACCTGAAGACTATGGCTACACCTTC. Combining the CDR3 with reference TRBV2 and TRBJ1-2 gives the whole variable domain EPEVTQTPSHQVTQMGQEVILRCVPISNHLYFYWYRQILGQKVEFLVSFYNNEISEKSEIFDDQFSVERPDGSNFTLKIRSTKLEDSAMYFCASREPEDYGYTFGSGTRLTVV.

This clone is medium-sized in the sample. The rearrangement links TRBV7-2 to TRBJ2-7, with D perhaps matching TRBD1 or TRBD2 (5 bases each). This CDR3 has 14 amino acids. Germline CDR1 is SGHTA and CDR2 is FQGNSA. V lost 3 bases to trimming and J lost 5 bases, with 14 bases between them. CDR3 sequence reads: CASSFRGPVNEQYF. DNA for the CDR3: TGTGCCAGCAGCTTTCGGGGACCGGTAAACGAGCAGTACTTC.

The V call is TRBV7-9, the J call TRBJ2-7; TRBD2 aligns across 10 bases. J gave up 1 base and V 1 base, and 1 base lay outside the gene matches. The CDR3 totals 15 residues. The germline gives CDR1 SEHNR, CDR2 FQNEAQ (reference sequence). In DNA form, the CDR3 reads TGTGCCAGCAGCTTAGGGACTAGCGGATCCTACGAGCAGTACTTC. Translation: CASSLGTSGSYEQYF.

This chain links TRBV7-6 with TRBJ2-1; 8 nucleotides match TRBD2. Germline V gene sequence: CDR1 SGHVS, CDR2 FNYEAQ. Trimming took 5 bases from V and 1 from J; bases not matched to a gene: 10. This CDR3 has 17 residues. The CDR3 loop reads CASSQKKQRESYNEQFF. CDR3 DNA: TGTGCCAGCAGCCAAAAGAAACAGCGGGAGTCCTACAATGAGCAGTTCTTC.

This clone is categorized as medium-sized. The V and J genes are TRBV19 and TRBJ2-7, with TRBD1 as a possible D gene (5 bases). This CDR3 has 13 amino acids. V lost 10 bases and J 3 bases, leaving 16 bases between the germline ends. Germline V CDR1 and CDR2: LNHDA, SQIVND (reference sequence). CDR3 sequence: CATAKGMGYEQYF. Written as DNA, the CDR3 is TGTGCCACGGCCAAGGGGATGGGCTACGAGCAGTACTTC.

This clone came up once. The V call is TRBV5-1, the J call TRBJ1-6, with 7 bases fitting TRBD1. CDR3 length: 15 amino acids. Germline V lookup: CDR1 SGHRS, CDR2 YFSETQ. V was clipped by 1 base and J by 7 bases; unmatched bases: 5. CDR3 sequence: CASSLTGVGNSPLHF. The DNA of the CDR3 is TGCGCCAGCAGCTTGACAGGGGTCGGGAATTCACCCCTCCACTTT.

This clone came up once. The CDR3 DNA follows: TGTGCCAGCAGCCAAGGGGACAGGGGGCAACTGGAGCAGTACTTC. It codes for CASSQGDRGQLEQYF. V usage is TRBV12-3 or TRBV12-4 and J usage is TRBJ2-7; TRBD1 matches 12 bases. This CDR3 contains 15 residues. After removal of 6 bases from V and 7 bases from J, the junction contained 10 bases not matched to a gene.

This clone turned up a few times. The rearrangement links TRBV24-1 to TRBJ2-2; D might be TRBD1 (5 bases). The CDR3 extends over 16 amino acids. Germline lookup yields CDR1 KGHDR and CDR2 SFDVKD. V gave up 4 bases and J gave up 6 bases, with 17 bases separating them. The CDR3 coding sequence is TGTGCCACCAGTGAGCGACAGACACGTAGGGCCGGGGAGCTGTTTTTT. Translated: CATSERQTRRAGELFF.

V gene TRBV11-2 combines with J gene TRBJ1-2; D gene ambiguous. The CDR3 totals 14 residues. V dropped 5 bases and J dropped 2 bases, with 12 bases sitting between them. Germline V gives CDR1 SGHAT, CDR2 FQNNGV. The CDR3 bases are TGTGCCAGCAGCAGGCGGGTACAGAACTATGGCTACACCTTC. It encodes CASSRRVQNYGYTF.

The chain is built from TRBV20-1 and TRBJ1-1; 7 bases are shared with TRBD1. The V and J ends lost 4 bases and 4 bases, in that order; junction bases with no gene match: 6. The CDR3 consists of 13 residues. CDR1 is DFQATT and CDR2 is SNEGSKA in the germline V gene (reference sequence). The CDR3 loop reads CSATLAGGTEAFF. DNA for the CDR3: TGCAGTGCTACCTTGGCAGGGGGCACTGAAGCTTTCTTT.

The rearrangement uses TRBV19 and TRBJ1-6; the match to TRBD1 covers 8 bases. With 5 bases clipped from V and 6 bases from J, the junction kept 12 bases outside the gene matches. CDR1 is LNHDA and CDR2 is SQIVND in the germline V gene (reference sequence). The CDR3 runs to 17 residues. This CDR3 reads CASSFSVRDRPNSPLHF. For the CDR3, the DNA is TGTGCCAGTAGTTTTAGTGTCCGGGACAGGCCTAATTCACCCCTCCACTTT.

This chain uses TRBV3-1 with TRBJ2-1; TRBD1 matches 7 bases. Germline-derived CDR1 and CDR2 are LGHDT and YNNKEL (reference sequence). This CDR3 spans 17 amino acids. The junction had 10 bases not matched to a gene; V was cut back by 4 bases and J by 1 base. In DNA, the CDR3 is TGTGCCAGCAGCCCCGGCCAGGGGGAGAGATCCTACAATGAGCAGTTCTTC. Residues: CASSPGQGERSYNEQFF.

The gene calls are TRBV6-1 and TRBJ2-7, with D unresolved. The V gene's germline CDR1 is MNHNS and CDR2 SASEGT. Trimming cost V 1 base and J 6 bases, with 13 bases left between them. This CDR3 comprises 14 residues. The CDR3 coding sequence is TGTGCCAGCAGTGAAGAGATCGTACCAGGCGAGCAGTACTTC. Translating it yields CASSEEIVPGEQYF.

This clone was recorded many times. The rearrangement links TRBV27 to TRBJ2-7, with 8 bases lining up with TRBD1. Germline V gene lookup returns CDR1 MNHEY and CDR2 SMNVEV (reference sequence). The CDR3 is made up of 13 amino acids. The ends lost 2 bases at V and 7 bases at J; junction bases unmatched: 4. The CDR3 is CASSLAGGREQYF. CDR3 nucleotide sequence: TGTGCCAGCAGTTTAGCAGGGGGCAGAGAGCAGTACTTC.

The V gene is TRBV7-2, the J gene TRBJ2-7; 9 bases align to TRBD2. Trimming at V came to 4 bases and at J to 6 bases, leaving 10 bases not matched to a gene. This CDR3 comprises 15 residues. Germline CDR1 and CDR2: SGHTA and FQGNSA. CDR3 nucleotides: TGTGCCAGCAGCTCCGACAGTAGCGGGAGCGGCGAGCAGTACTTC. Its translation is CASSSDSSGSGEQYF.

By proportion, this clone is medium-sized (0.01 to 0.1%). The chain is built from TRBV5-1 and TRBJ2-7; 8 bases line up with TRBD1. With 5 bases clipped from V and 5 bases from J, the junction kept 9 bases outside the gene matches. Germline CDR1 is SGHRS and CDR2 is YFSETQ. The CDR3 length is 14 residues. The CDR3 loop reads CASRFGQGLDEQYF. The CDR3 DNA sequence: TGCGCCAGCAGATTCGGACAGGGCCTGGACGAGCAGTACTTC.

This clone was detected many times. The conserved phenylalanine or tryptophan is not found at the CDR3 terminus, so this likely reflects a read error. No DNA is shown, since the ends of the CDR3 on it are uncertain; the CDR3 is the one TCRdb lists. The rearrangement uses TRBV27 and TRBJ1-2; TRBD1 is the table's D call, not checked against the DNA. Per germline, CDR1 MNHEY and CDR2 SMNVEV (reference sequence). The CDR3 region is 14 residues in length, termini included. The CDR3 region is CASSLSKGLFGCTS.

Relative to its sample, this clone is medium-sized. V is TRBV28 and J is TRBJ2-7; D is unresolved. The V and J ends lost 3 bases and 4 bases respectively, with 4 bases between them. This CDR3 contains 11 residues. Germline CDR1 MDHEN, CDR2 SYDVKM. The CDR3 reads CASSLRYEQYF. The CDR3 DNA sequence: TGTGCCAGCAGTTTGAGGTACGAGCAGTACTTC.

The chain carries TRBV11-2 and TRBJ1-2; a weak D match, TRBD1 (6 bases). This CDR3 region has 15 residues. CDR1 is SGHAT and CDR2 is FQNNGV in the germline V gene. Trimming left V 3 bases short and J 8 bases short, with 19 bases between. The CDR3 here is CASSFSEGGAKGYTF. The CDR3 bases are TGTGCCAGCAGCTTCTCCGAGGGGGGCGCGAAGGGCTACACCTTC.

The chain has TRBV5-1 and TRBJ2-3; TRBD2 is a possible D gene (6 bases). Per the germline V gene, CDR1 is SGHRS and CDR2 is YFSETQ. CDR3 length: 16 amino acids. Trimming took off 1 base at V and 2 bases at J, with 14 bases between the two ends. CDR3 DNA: TGCGCCAGCAGCTTGCCGAAAGCGGGTAACACAGATACGCAGTATTTT. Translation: CASSLPKAGNTDTQYF.

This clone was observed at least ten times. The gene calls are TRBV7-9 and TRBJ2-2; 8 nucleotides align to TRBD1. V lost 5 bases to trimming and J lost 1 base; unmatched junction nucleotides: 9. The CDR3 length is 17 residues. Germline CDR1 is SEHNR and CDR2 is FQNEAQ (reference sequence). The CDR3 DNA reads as TGTGCCAGCAGCGTAACGCCCGGGACAGGGAACACCGGGGAGCTGTTTTTT. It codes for CASSVTPGTGNTGELFF.

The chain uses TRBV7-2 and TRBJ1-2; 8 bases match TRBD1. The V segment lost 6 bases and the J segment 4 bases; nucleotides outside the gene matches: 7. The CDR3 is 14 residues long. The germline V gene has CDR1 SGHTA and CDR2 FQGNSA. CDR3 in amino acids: CASSVDRVGYGYTF. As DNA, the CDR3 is TGTGCCAGCAGTGTGGACAGGGTGGGCTATGGCTACACCTTC.

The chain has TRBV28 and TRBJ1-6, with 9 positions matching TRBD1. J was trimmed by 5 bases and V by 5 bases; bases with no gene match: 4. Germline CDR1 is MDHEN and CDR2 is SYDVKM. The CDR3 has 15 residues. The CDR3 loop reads CASSLGTGNNSPLHF. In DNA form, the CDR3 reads TGTGCCAGCAGTCTTGGGACAGGGAATAATTCACCCCTCCACTTT.

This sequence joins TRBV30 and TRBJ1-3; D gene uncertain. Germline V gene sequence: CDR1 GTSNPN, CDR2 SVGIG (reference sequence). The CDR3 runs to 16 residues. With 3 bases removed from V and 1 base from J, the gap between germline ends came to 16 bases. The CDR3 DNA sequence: TGTGCCTGGAGGGTCATAGAGGGAGCATCTGGAAACACCATATATTTT. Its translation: CAWRVIEGASGNTIYF.

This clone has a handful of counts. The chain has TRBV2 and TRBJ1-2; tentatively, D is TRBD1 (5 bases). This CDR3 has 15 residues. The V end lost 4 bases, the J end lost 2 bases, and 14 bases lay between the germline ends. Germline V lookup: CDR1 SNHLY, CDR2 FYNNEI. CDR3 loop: CASSGGGRINYGYTF. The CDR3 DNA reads TGTGCCAGCAGTGGGGGGGGTAGAATAAACTATGGCTACACCTTC.

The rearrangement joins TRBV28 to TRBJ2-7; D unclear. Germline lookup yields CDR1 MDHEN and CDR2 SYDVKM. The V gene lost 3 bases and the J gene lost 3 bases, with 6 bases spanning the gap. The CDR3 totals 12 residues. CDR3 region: CASSLGIYEQYF. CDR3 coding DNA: TGTGCCAGCAGTTTGGGGATCTACGAGCAGTACTTC.